The sample holds a few counts of the clone carrying this TCR beta chain. Its antigen remains unidentified. The data are from a study of T cells after yellow fever vaccination. Study outcomes and limitations: On re-exposure, the response was weaker but peaked faster, at day 5 versus 15. Subsequent to the booster, the majority of primary-vaccination clones reappeared (roughly 95% CD4, approximately 85% CD8).

The CDR3 loop spans 15 amino acids. After removal of 7 bases from V and 4 bases from J, the junction contained 13 bases not matched to a gene. Germline V CDR1 and CDR2: DFQATT, SNEGSKA (reference sequence). By 5'RACE template switching, TCR cDNA was produced, with a universal primer site and UMIs added in the process. TCRdb reanalysed the 5' RACE reads using MiXCR and keeps one entry per CDR3 protein. The repertoire holds 200,000 to 250,000 distinct CDR3 sequences, with 3% to 3.5% as singletons. The chain employs TRBV20-1 and TRBJ1-5, with 7 bases matching TRBD1. The specimen was CD4+ T cells sorted from PBMCs, collected 10 days after the yellow fever booster vaccination. The origin of this receptor is a man younger than 30 who received the YFV17D yellow fever vaccine. The CDR3 DNA reads TGCAGTGTTGGCCGAGACAGGGTTTGGAATCAGCCCCAGCATTTT. This gives the protein CSVGRDRVWNQPQHF.